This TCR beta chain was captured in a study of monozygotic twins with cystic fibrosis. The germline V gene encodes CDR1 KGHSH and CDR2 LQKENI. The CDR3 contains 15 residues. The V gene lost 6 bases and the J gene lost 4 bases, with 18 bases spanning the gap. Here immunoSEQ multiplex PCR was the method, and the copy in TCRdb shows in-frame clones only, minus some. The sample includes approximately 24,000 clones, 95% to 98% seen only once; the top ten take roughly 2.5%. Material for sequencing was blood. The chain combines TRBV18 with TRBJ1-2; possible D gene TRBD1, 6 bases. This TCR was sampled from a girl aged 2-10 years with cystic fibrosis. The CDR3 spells CASSTKQGSGYGYTF. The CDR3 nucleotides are TGTGCCAGCTCGACAAAACAGGGTTCGGGCTATGGCTACACCTTC.